These 19 T cell receptor beta chains came from one sample sequenced in a study of graft-versus-host responses after intestinal transplantation (dated by TCRdb to the early 2020s). Their specific antigens are unknown. Per the publication, the time point label means: cells obtained before transplantation from donor or recipient. The library came from the immunoSEQ multiplex PCR assay. TCRdb limited this immuneACCESS table to in-frame rearrangements with V and J called. A share of clones is missing; checked studies link under half to unresolved V genes, and the rest is unexplained. The sample contains tens of thousands of clones, around 90% of them found a single time. The ten top clones hold roughly 6% of the sample. Source: unstimulated CD8+ T cells sorted from spleen or lymph node cells, taken before intestinal transplant. The receptors come from a human donor who received an intestinal transplant.

This chain links TRBV15 with TRBJ2-7; TRBD1 aligns across 8 bases. V lost 5 bases, J lost 5 bases, and 20 bases stayed unmatched. The germline V gene has CDR1 LNHNV and CDR2 YYDKDF (reference sequence). This CDR3 is 18 amino acids long. The CDR3, as DNA: TGTGCCACCAGCCCGGATCAGGGGGCCGGCAGGGGGTTTCACGAGCAGTACTTC. This encodes CATSPDQGAGRGFHEQYF.

As to this clone: Different DNA sequences within this sample yield the same CDR3. The chain has TRBV7-9 and TRBJ2-7, with D tentatively TRBD2 (5 bases). Per the germline V gene, CDR1 is SEHNR and CDR2 is FQNEAQ (reference sequence). V was trimmed by 1 base and J by 2 bases, leaving 6 bases between them. The CDR3 has 13 residues. The CDR3 bases are TGTGCCAGCAGCTTAGGAGGGACCTACGAGCAGTACTTC. It is translated as CASSLGGTYEQYF.

The rearrangement uses TRBV29-1 and TRBJ1-1, with 7 bases that match TRBD1. Germline CDR1 is SQVTM and CDR2 is ANQGSEA. J lost 4 bases, V lost 3 bases, and 8 bases had no gene match. The CDR3 loop spans 14 amino acids. CDR3 sequence (DNA): TGCAGCGTTGACGGAGGGGGCGTAAGCACTGAAGCTTTCTTT. Encoded protein: CSVDGGGVSTEAFF.

A note on this clone: The junction and the germline gene differ at one end; a read error may be behind it. The J gene is TRBJ2-3, the V gene TRBV4-1, with 10 nucleotides matching TRBD2. Germline lookup yields CDR1 MGHRA and CDR2 YSYEKL. This CDR3 spans 16 amino acids. The CDR3 DNA sequence: TGTGCCAGCAGCCAAGAAGCGGGGGGGCCGACAGATACGCAGTATTTT. This gives the protein CASSQEAGGPTDTQYF.

The chain links TRBV7-9 to TRBJ2-3; D remains unclear. CDR3 size: 11 residues. In germline, CDR1 is SEHNR, CDR2 FQNEAQ (reference sequence). V gave up 3 bases and J gave up 7 bases, with 5 bases separating them. CDR3 sequence (DNA): TGTGCCAGCAGCTTCCTAAATACGCAGTATTTT. Translating it yields CASSFLNTQYF.

Here the CDR3 reads CASSSSGANTGELFF. Written as DNA, the CDR3 is TGCGCCAGCAGCTCCAGCGGTGCGAACACCGGGGAGCTGTTTTTT. The rearrangement uses TRBV5-1 and TRBJ2-2; tentative D call: TRBD2 (5 bases). Trimming left V 3 bases short and J 0 bases short, with 9 bases between. The CDR3 is 15 amino acids. Germline V gene sequence: CDR1 SGHRS, CDR2 YFSETQ.

The chain employs TRBV18 and TRBJ1-3, with 7 bases matching TRBD1. CDR3 length: 16 residues. Germline V gene sequence: CDR1 KGHSH, CDR2 LQKENI. V was clipped by 3 bases and J by 0 bases; unmatched bases: 5. The CDR3 loop is CASSPRGTDSGNTIYF. The CDR3 nucleotides are TGTGCCAGCTCACCGCGAGGGACAGACTCTGGAAACACCATATATTTT.

This rearrangement joins TRBV27 to TRBJ2-3; D is unresolved. This CDR3 is 16 amino acids long. Germline assignment: CDR1 MNHEY and CDR2 SMNVEV (reference sequence). Trimming took 6 bases from V and 0 from J, leaving 16 bases between them. CDR3 sequence: CASSPGRNQSTDTQYF. CDR3 nucleotides: TGTGCCAGCAGCCCCGGACGGAATCAGAGCACAGATACGCAGTATTTT.

The chain's CDR3 is CASSVRRGDSPLHF. The CDR3 region has the DNA TGTGCCAGCAGCGTGAGACGAGGGGATTCACCCCTCCACTTT. The V gene is TRBV11-2, the J gene TRBJ1-6, with D tentatively TRBD1 (5 bases). Germline CDR1 SGHAT, CDR2 FQNNGV. CDR3 length equals 14 residues. The V end lost 5 bases, the J end lost 8 bases, and 13 bases lay between the germline ends.

J is TRBJ2-3 and V is TRBV7-3, with D maybe TRBD1 (5 bases). The CDR3 is 19 residues long. CDR1 is SGHTA and CDR2 is FQGTGA in the germline V gene. V shed 1 base and J shed 0 bases, with 20 bases lying between them. CDR3 sequence: CASSLIGVPDRGSTDTQYF. DNA of the CDR3: TGTGCCAGCAGCTTAATAGGGGTCCCCGATAGGGGCAGCACAGATACGCAGTATTTT.

This chain links TRBV28 with TRBJ2-1; D might be TRBD2 (5 bases). Trimming shortened V by 1 base and J by 5 bases, and 15 bases separated the two germline ends. This CDR3 is 16 amino acids long. Per germline, CDR1 MDHEN and CDR2 SYDVKM. CDR3 nucleotides: TGTGCCAGCAGTTTATCCCTAGCCCTTCAGGACAATGAGCAGTTCTTC. It yields the protein CASSLSLALQDNEQFF.

The chain carries TRBV5-4 and TRBJ1-1; D is uncertain. CDR3 length equals 17 residues. The V and J ends lost 1 base and 2 bases respectively, with 18 bases between them. In germline, CDR1 is SGHNT, CDR2 YYREEE (reference sequence). CDR3 sequence: CASSLKGAGHTNTEAFF. Written as DNA, the CDR3 is TGTGCCAGCAGCTTGAAGGGCGCTGGGCACACCAACACTGAAGCTTTCTTT.

This chain joins TRBV15 and TRBJ2-6; 8 bases are a match to TRBD1. This CDR3 has 16 residues. Germline CDR1 and CDR2: LNHNV and YYDKDF (reference sequence). V gave up 4 bases and J gave up 3 bases; unmatched junction bases: 5. CDR3 DNA: TGTGCCACCAGCAATTCAGGGGGCGGTGGGGCCAACGTCCTGACTTTC. Amino acids: CATSNSGGGGANVLTF.

The J gene is TRBJ2-1, the V gene TRBV4-1, with 8 bases identical to TRBD2. The germline CDR1 and CDR2 sequences are MGHRA and YSYEKL. The CDR3 is 16 amino acids. Unmatched junction bases numbered 3, after V lost 2 bases and J lost 0 bases. CDR3 sequence (DNA): TGCGCCAGCAGCCAAACCGGGACTAGCTCCTACAATGAGCAGTTCTTC. Translating it yields CASSQTGTSSYNEQFF.

The J gene is TRBJ2-7, the V gene TRBV28; D is uncertain. Germline-derived CDR1 and CDR2 are MDHEN and SYDVKM. The CDR3 loop spans 15 amino acids. Trimming took off 6 bases at V and 1 base at J, with 16 bases between the two ends. The CDR3 reads CASSPVIGSSYEQYF. CDR3 coding DNA: TGTGCCAGCAGCCCCGTGATAGGGTCTTCCTACGAGCAGTACTTC.

This chain connects TRBV6-6 to TRBJ2-5; D is tentatively TRBD1 or TRBD2 (5 bases each). The CDR3 covers 14 residues. V lost 6 bases and J lost 4, with 15 bases in between. CDR1 is MNHNY and CDR2 is SVGAGI in the germline V gene (reference sequence). The CDR3 loop is CASSQTGPGETQYF. The CDR3 bases are TGTGCCAGCAGCCAGACGGGGCCGGGAGAGACCCAGTACTTC.

This clone was detected once. This chain connects TRBV6-5 to TRBJ2-2, with TRBD2 as a possible D gene (6 bases). Deletions cut 7 bases from V and 4 bases from J, with 13 bases between. Germline V lookup: CDR1 MNHEY, CDR2 SVGAGI. The CDR3 has 14 amino acids. CDR3 DNA sequence: TGTGCCAGCACCCTCCGGGACTCCACCGGGGAGCTGTTTTTT. It yields the protein CASTLRDSTGELFF.

The CDR3 region has the DNA TGTGCCAGCAGCAGGACTAGAGAGACCCAGTACTTC. Translated, it gives CASSRTRETQYF. This sequence joins TRBV5-4 and TRBJ2-5; 7 bases are shared with TRBD2. The CDR3 is made up of 12 amino acids. The ends lost 4 bases at V and 4 bases at J; junction bases unmatched: 1. Germline lookup yields CDR1 SGHNT and CDR2 YYREEE (reference sequence).

The V gene is TRBV5-4, the J gene TRBJ2-1; no firm D call. V lost 0 bases, J lost 8 bases, and 3 bases lay in between. The CDR3 has 11 amino acids. Germline values: CDR1 SGHNT, CDR2 YYREEE (reference sequence). The CDR3 DNA is TGTGCCAGCAGCTTGGCTGATGAGCAGTTCTTC. Translation gives CASSLADEQFF. The variable domain in full, completed from reference TRBV5-4 and TRBJ2-1, reads ETGVTQSPTHLIKTRGQQVTLRCSSQSGHNTVSWYQQALGQGPQFIFQYYREEENGRGNFPPRFSGLQFPNYSSELNVNALELDDSALYLCASSLADEQFFGPGTRLTVL.